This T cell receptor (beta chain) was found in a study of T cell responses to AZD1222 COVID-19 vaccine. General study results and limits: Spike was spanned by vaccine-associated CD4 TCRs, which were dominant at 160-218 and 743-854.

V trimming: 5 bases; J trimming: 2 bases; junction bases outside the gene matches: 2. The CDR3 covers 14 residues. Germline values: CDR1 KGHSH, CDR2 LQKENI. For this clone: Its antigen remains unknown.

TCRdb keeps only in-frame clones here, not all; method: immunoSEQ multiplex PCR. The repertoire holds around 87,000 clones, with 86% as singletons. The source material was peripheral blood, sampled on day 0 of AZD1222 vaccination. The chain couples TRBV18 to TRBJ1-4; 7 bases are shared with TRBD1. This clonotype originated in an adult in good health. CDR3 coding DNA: TGTGCCAGCTCAACGGGACAGACTAATGAAAAACTGTTTTTT. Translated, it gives CASSTGQTNEKLFF.